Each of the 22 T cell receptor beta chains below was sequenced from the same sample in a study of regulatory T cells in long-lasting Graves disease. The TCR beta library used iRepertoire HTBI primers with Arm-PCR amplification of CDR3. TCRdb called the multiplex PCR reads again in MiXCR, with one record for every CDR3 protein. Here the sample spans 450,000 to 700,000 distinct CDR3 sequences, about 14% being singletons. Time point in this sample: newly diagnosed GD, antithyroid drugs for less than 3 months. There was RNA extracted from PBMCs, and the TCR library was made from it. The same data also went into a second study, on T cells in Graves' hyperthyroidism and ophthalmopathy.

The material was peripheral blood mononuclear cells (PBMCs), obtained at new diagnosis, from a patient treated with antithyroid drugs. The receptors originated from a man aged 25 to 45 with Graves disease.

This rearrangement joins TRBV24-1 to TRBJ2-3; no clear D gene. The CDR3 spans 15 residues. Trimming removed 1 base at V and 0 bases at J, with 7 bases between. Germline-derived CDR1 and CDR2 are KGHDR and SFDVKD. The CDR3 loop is CATSDFPRSTDTQYF. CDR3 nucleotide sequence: TGTGCCACCAGTGATTTCCCCAGAAGCACAGATACGCAGTATTTT.

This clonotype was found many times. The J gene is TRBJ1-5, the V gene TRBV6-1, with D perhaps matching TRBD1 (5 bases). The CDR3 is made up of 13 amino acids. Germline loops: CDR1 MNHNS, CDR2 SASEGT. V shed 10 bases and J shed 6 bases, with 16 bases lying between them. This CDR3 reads CATRGVSSQPQHF. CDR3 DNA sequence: TGTGCCACCCGGGGGGTGTCAAGTCAGCCCCAGCATTTT.

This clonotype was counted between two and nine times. In DNA form, the CDR3 reads TGCGCCAGCAGCCAAGCTGGACAGGGAGATCAGCCCCAGCATTTT. Encoded protein: CASSQAGQGDQPQHF. V gene TRBV4-1 combines with J gene TRBJ1-5; 8 nucleotides match TRBD1. The CDR3 totals 15 residues. With 1 base clipped from V and 5 bases from J, the junction kept 4 bases outside the gene matches. In germline, CDR1 is MGHRA, CDR2 YSYEKL.

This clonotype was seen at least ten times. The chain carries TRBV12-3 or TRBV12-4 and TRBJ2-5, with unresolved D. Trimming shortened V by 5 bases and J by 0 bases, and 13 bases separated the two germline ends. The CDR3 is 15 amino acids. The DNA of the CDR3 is TGTGCCAGCAGTATCCGGGCCGCTTACCAAGAGACCCAGTACTTC. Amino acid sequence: CASSIRAAYQETQYF.

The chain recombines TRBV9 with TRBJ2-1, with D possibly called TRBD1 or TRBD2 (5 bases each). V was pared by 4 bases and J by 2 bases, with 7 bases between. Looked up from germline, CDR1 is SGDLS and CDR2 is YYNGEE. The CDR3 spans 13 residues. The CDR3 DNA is TGTGCCAGCAGCAGAGGGGCCTACAATGAGCAGTTCTTC. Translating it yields CASSRGAYNEQFF.

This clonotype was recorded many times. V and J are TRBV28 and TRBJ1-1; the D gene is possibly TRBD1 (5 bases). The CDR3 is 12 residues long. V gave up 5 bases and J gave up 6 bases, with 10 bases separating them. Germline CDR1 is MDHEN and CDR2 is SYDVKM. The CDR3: CASSVRVPEAFF. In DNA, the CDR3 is TGTGCCAGCAGTGTCAGGGTCCCTGAAGCTTTCTTT.

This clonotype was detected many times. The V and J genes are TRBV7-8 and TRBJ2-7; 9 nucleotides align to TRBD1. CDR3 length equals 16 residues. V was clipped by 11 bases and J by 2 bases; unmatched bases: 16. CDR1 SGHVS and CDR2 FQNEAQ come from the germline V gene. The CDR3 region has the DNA TGTGCCGTAAGCAGTCCGGGACAGGGAAGCCCCTACGAGCAGTACTTC. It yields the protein CAVSSPGQGSPYEQYF.

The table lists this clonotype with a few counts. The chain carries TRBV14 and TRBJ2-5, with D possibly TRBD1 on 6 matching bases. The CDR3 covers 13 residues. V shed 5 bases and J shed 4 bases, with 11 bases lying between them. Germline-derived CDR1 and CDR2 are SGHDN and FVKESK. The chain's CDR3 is CASSTGIRETQYF. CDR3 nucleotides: TGTGCCAGCAGCACAGGGATCCGAGAGACCCAGTACTTC.

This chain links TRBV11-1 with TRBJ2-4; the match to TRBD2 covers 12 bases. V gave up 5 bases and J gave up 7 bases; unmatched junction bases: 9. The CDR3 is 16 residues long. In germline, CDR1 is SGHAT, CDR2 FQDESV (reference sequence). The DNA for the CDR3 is TGTGCCAGCAGCCCTCAGACTAGCGGGAGAAGCAACATTCAGTACTTC. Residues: CASSPQTSGRSNIQYF.

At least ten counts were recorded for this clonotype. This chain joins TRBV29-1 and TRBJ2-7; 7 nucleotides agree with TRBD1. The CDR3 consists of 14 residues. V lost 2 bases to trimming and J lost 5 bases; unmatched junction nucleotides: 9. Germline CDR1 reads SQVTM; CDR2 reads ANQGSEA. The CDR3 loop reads CSVEQTGFSHEQYF. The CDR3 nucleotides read TGCAGCGTTGAACAGACAGGGTTTAGCCACGAGCAGTACTTC.

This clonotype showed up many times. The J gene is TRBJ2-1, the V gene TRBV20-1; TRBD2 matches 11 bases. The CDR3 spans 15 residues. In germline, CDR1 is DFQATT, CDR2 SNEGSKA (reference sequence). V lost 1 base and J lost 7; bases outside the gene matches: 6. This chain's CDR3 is CSARGQLAGVNEQFF. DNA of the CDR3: TGCAGTGCTAGAGGTCAACTAGCGGGAGTAAATGAGCAGTTCTTC.

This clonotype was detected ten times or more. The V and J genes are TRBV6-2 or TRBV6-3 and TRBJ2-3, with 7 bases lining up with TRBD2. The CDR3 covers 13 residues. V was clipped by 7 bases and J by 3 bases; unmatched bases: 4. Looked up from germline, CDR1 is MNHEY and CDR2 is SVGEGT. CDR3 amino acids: CASTRRGTDTQYF. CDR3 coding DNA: TGTGCCAGCACGAGGCGGGGGACAGATACGCAGTATTTT.

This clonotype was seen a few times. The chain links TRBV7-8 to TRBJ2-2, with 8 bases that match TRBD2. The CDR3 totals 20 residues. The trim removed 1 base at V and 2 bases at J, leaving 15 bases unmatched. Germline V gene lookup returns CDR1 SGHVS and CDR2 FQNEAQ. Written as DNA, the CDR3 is TGTGCCAGCAGCTTAGGAGGGACTAGAACAATTACCCTCAACACCGGGGAGCTGTTTTTT. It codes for CASSLGGTRTITLNTGELFF.

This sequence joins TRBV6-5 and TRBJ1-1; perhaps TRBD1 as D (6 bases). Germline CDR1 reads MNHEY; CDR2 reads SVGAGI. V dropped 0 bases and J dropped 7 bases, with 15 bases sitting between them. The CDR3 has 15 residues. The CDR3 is CASSYSIGGGGEAFF. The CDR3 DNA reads TGTGCCAGCAGTTACTCTATAGGCGGGGGCGGTGAAGCTTTCTTT.

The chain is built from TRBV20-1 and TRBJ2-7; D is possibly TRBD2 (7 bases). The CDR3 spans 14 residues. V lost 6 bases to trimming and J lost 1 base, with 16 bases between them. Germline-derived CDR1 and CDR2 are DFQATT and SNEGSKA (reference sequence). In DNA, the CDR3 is TGCAGTGCCGAGGGGGGGGACCTATCCTACGAGCAGTACTTC. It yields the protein CSAEGGDLSYEQYF.

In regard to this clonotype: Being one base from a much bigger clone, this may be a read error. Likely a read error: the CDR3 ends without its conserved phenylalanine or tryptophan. CDR3 coding DNA: TGTGCCAGCTCAGGGTCTACCGGCAGCGAGCAGTACATC. This sequence encodes CASSGSTGSEQYI. This chain joins TRBV18 and TRBJ2-7; D is unresolved. The germline CDR1 and CDR2 sequences are KGHSH and LQKENI. This CDR3 comprises 13 residues. V was trimmed by 5 bases and J by 6 bases, leaving 14 bases between them.

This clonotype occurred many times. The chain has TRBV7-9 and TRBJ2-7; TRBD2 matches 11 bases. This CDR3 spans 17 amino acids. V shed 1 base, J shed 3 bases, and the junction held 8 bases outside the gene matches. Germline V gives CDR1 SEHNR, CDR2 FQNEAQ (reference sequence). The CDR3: CASSLVRLAGPFYEQYF. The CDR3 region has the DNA TGTGCCAGCAGCTTAGTTCGACTAGCGGGACCGTTCTACGAGCAGTACTTC.

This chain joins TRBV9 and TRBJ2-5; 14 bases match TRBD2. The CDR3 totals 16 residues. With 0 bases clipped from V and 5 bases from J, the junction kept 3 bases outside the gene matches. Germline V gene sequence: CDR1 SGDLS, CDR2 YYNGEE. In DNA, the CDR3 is TGTGCCAGCAGCGTAGGGACTAGCGGGAGGTTGGAGACCCAGTACTTC. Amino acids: CASSVGTSGRLETQYF.

CDR3 loop: CSAQTDPQFF. CDR3 coding DNA: TGCAGTGCTCAAACGGATCCTCAGTTCTTC. J is TRBJ2-1 and V is TRBV20-1; D gene ambiguous. V was cut by 5 bases and J by 13 bases, with 12 bases left in between. The germline CDR1 and CDR2 sequences are DFQATT and SNEGSKA (reference sequence). The CDR3 contains 10 residues.

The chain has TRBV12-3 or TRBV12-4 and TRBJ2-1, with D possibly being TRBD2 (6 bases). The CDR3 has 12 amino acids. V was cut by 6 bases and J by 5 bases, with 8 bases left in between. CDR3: CASRGLHNEQFF. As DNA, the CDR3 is TGTGCCAGCAGAGGACTACACAATGAGCAGTTCTTC.

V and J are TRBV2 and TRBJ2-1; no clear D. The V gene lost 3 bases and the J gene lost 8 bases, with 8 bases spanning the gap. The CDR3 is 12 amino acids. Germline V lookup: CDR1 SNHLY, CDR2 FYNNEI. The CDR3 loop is CASSEWQHEQFF. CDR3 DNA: TGTGCCAGCAGTGAGTGGCAGCATGAGCAGTTCTTC. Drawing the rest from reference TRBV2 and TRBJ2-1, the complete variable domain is EPEVTQTPSHQVTQMGQEVILRCVPISNHLYFYWYRQILGQKVEFLVSFYNNEISEKSEIFDDQFSVERPDGSNFTLKIRSTKLEDSAMYFCASSEWQHEQFFGPGTRLTVL.

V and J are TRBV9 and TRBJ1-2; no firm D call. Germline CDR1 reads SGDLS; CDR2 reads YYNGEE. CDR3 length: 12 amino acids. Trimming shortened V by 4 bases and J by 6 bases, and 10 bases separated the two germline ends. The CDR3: CASSLYSNGYTF. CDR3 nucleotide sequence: TGTGCCAGCAGCTTGTACAGCAATGGCTACACCTTC.